This record concerns one T cell receptor beta chain sequence. V gave up 1 base and J gave up 7 bases; unmatched junction bases: 12. Germline V gives CDR1 SEHNR, CDR2 FQNEAQ (reference sequence). CDR3 length equals 17 residues. These data come from a study of T cell changes during pregnancy in multiple sclerosis. Repertoires were generated with immunoSEQ multiplex PCR, while TCRdb's copy carries only in-frame clones and drops some. The data show 35,000 to 55,000 clones, over 90% seen once. The chain couples TRBV7-9 to TRBJ2-1, with 8 bases aligning to TRBD2. Here the sequenced sample was peripheral blood, taken in the third trimester of pregnancy. The origin of this receptor is a female donor with multiple sclerosis, enrolled in a pregnancy study. CDR3 DNA sequence: TGTGCCAGCAGCTTAGTTGGAGCGGGAGTATTTGGTAATGAGCAGTTCTTC. Translating gives CASSLVGAGVFGNEQFF.